Below, 15 T cell receptor beta chains from the same sample are listed, as sequenced in a study of shared clonotypes between healthy human individuals. The table came from immunoSEQ multiplex PCR; TCRdb's copy has only in-frame clones and leaves some out. The sample carries 2,500,000 or so clones, roughly 93% recorded once. The material sequenced was naive CD4+ T cells from PBMCs. The subset is: CD45RA+ positively selected. The receptors derive from a man aged 18 to 35 in good health. Some clones in this sample may be carry-over from other donors' samples.

The chain has TRBV7-2 and TRBJ2-7; D is unclear. Germline V gene sequence: CDR1 SGHTA, CDR2 FQGNSA. The CDR3 is 11 residues long. Trimming cost V 3 bases and J 5 bases, with 5 bases left between them. The CDR3 reads CASSFDHEQYF. The CDR3 coding sequence is TGTGCCAGCAGCTTCGACCACGAGCAGTACTTC.

As regards this clone: Distinct nucleotide sequences in the sample also encode this CDR3. J is TRBJ2-1 and V is TRBV9; tentative D call: TRBD1 (6 bases). The V end was cut by 0 bases, the J end by 4 bases, with 11 bases between. The CDR3 contains 15 residues. Germline V gene sequence: CDR1 SGDLS, CDR2 YYNGEE. In nucleotides, the CDR3 is TGTGCCAGCAGCGTAGATGGGGGCACTTACAATGAGCAGTTCTTC. Translating it yields CASSVDGGTYNEQFF.

J is TRBJ2-7 and V is TRBV12-5; D is uncertain. This CDR3 comprises 15 residues. Trimming cost V 7 bases and J 4 bases, with 20 bases left between them. The germline CDR1 and CDR2 sequences are LGHNT and FRNRAP. Here the CDR3 reads CASVRSTESRYEQYF. CDR3 in DNA: TGTGCTAGTGTCCGGTCGACCGAATCCCGGTACGAGCAGTACTTC.

This sequence joins TRBV4-3 and TRBJ2-5; D uncertain. The DNA end lines up better with TRBJ2-7; the J call may be wrong. CDR3 size: 11 residues. Germline CDR1 and CDR2: LGHNA and YSLEER. For the CDR3, the DNA is TGCGCCAGCAGCCAAGTCTACGAGCAGTACTTC. Amino acid sequence: CASSQVYEQYF.

The V call is TRBV11-2, the J call TRBJ1-2; D remains unclear. CDR1 and CDR2 (germline): SGHAT, FQNNGV. V was trimmed by 5 bases and J by 5 bases, leaving 18 bases between them. The CDR3 has 15 residues. CDR3 nucleotide sequence: TGTGCCAGCAGCCCCGGATCGCGAGGTGCATATGGCTACACCTTC. The encoded protein is CASSPGSRGAYGYTF.

This clone was counted once. The J gene is TRBJ1-2, the V gene TRBV28; the D gene is possibly TRBD1 (5 bases). CDR1 is MDHEN, CDR2 SYDVKM, per germline. This CDR3 is 17 amino acids long. Trimming took 3 bases from V and 5 from J, leaving 22 bases between them. CDR3 region: CASSFRLPGRGNYGYTF. For the CDR3, the DNA is TGTGCCAGCAGTTTCCGCCTGCCGGGTAGGGGCAATTATGGCTACACCTTC.

This clone appeared a few times. Within the sample, other DNA sequences also encode this same CDR3. The J gene is TRBJ1-5, the V gene TRBV6-5; no definite D call. The CDR3 is 12 amino acids. CDR1 and CDR2 (germline): MNHEY, SVGAGI. Deletions cut 6 bases from V and 2 bases from J, with 5 bases between. CDR3: CASRVGNQPQHF. In DNA, the CDR3 is TGTGCCAGCAGGGTGGGCAATCAGCCCCAGCATTTT.

The chain combines TRBV28 with TRBJ2-7; 8 nucleotides line up with TRBD2. The junction had 12 bases not matched to a gene; V was cut back by 5 bases and J by 6 bases. Germline assignment: CDR1 MDHEN and CDR2 SYDVKM. The CDR3 totals 15 residues. CDR3 in amino acids: CASSGTGTRLLEQYF. The CDR3, as DNA: TGTGCCAGCAGTGGAACCGGGACTAGACTTCTCGAGCAGTACTTC.

V is TRBV11-2 and J is TRBJ1-1; D is unclear. The CDR3 runs to 14 residues. CDR1 is SGHAT, CDR2 FQNNGV, per germline. With 1 base removed from V and 1 base from J, the gap between germline ends came to 7 bases. CDR3 amino acids: CASSLVVKNTEAFF. CDR3 DNA: TGTGCCAGCAGCTTAGTGGTGAAGAACACTGAAGCTTTCTTT.

In its sample, this clone was seen once. This chain connects TRBV5-1 to TRBJ2-1; TRBD2 aligns across 8 bases. The CDR3 consists of 17 residues. V trimming: 6 bases; J trimming: 4 bases; junction bases outside the gene matches: 15. From germline, CDR1 is SGHRS and CDR2 YFSETQ. The CDR3, as DNA: TGCGCCAGCAACCGGGGCGTTTCGGGAGGGCCTTACAATGAGCAGTTCTTC. Protein: CASNRGVSGGPYNEQFF.

The gene calls are TRBV7-2 and TRBJ2-3, with 7 bases aligning to TRBD2. The CDR3 loop spans 16 amino acids. V trimming: 4 bases; J trimming: 3 bases; junction bases outside the gene matches: 10. Germline V gene data show CDR1 as SGHTA and CDR2 as FQGNSA. This CDR3 reads CASSSQRSRGTDTQYF. CDR3 DNA sequence: TGTGCCAGCAGCTCTCAGCGGTCGCGGGGGACAGATACGCAGTATTTT.

Points on this clone: Other DNA sequences in this sample translate to the same CDR3. The chain links TRBV5-1 to TRBJ1-5; unclear D gene. Germline CDR1 SGHRS, CDR2 YFSETQ. The ends were cut back, 0 bases at V and 6 bases at J, with 4 bases in the middle. The CDR3 consists of 12 residues. CDR3 protein: CASSLDGQPQHF. Here the CDR3 DNA reads TGCGCCAGCAGCTTGGACGGTCAGCCCCAGCATTTT.

This clone was seen only once. The V gene is TRBV5-1, the J gene TRBJ2-1, with TRBD2 identical over 7 bases. The CDR3 consists of 15 residues. Unmatched junction bases numbered 5, after V lost 3 bases and J lost 2 bases. Germline-derived CDR1 and CDR2 are SGHRS and YFSETQ. CDR3 loop: CASSSGLPTYNEQFF. CDR3 sequence (DNA): TGCGCCAGCAGCTCGGGACTACCTACCTACAATGAGCAGTTCTTC.

V and J are TRBV15 and TRBJ2-2; unclear D gene. Germline lookup yields CDR1 LNHNV and CDR2 YYDKDF (reference sequence). The CDR3 consists of 16 residues. Trimming pared 8 bases from V and 3 bases from J, leaving 19 bases between. CDR3 in DNA: TGTGCCACCGGAAAAAAGAGAGGCAGTTACACCGGGGAGCTGTTTTTT. Amino acid sequence: CATGKKRGSYTGELFF.

This clone was seen a few times. The CDR3 DNA sequence: TGTGCCAGCAGCTTGGGGGGACAGGGCTCCGGGGAGCTGTTTTTT. This sequence encodes CASSLGGQGSGELFF. The genes are TRBV7-9 and TRBJ2-2; 9 bases are a match to TRBD1. There are 15 residues in the CDR3. The germline V gene encodes CDR1 SEHNR and CDR2 FQNEAQ (reference sequence). The V segment lost 3 bases and the J segment 6 bases; nucleotides outside the gene matches: 5.